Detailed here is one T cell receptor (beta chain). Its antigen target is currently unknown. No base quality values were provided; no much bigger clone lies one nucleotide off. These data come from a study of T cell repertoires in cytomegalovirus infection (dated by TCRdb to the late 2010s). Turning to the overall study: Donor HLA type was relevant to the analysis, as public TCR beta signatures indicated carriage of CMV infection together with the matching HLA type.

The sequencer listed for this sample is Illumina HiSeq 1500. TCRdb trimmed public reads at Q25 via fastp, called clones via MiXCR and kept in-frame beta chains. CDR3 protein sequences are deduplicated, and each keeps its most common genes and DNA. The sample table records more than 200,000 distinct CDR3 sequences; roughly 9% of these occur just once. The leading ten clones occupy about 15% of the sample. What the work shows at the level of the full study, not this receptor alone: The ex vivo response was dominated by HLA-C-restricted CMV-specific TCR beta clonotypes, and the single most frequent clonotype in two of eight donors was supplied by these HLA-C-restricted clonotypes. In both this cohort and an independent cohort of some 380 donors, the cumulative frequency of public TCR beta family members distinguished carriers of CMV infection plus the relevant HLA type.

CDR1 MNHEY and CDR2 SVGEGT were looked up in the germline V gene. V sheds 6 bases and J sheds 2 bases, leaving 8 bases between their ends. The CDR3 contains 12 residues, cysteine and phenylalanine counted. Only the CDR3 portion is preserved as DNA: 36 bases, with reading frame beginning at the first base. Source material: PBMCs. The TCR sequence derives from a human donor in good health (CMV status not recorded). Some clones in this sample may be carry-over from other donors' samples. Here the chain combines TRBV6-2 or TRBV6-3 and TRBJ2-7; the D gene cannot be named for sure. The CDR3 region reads CASRTGPYEQYF. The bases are TGTGCCAGCAGGACGGGTCCCTACGAGCAGTACTTC.